Below, 30 T cell receptor beta chains from the same sample are listed, as sequenced in a study of CXCR3-negative and CXCR3-positive naive CD8 T cells. The study made its TRB cDNA libraries by 5' RACE, adding UMI labels. One entry per CDR3 protein, without DNA, is what TCRdb gives after re-calling the 5' RACE reads. The sample table sets out 55,000 to 70,000 distinct CDR3 sequences. The sample consisted of memory CD8+ T cells from blood. Receptors were obtained from a human donor in good health. Some clones in this sample may be carry-over from other donors' samples.

The chain joins TRBV7-2 to TRBJ2-7; TCRdb outputs TRBD1, but without DNA this stays unchecked. Looked up from germline, CDR1 is SGHTA and CDR2 is FQGNSA. This CDR3 comprises 15 residues. CDR3 in amino acids: CASSLGRGRSYEQYF.

The genes are TRBV27 and TRBJ2-7; TCRdb reports TRBD2, a call that lacks DNA to check it against. CDR1 and CDR2 from the germline V gene are MNHEY and SMNVEV (reference sequence). The CDR3 has 16 residues. The CDR3 here is CASTPGLAVGGYEQYF.

CDR3 loop: CSVEDDSPNYGYTF. J is TRBJ1-2 and V is TRBV29-1; as DNA is missing, the TRBD1 call by TCRdb cannot be tested. This CDR3 region has 14 residues. Germline CDR1 reads SQVTM; CDR2 reads ANQGSEA. Full variable domain (rest looked up from reference TRBV29-1 and TRBJ1-2): SAVISQKPSRDICQRGTSLTIQCQVDSQVTMMFWYRQQPGQSLTLIATANQGSEATYESGFVIDKFPISRPNLTFSTLTVSNMSPEDSSIYLCSVEDDSPNYGYTFGSGTRLTVV.

The rearrangement joins TRBV11-2 to TRBJ2-1; there is no DNA to check the TCRdb D call of TRBD2. The CDR3 spans 17 residues. Per germline, CDR1 SGHAT and CDR2 FQNNGV. CDR3 amino acids: CASSPTAGESSYNEQFF.

V usage is TRBV5-1 and J usage is TRBJ1-1; TCRdb reports TRBD1, a call that lacks DNA to check it against. The germline gives CDR1 SGHRS, CDR2 YFSETQ. The CDR3 has 14 amino acids. The CDR3 reads CASSTGQGNTEAFF.

The chain is built from TRBV29-1 and TRBJ2-7; TCRdb's assignment of TRBD1 cannot be checked, as there is no DNA. CDR1 and CDR2 from the germline V gene are SQVTM and ANQGSEA. CDR3 length: 14 residues. The CDR3 reads CSVEASGHSYEQYF.

This rearrangement joins TRBV9 to TRBJ1-2; the TCRdb call, TRBD1, lacks DNA for checking. CDR1 is SGDLS and CDR2 is YYNGEE in the germline V gene. This CDR3 comprises 17 residues. The chain's CDR3 is CASSPSGTGISGSGYTF. Full variable domain (missing parts from reference TRBV9 and TRBJ1-2): DSGVTQTPKHLITATGQRVTLRCSPRSGDLSVYWYQQSLDQGLQFLIQYYNGEERAKGNILERFSAQQFPDLHSELNLSSLELGDSALYFCASSPSGTGISGSGYTFGSGTRLTVV.

The chain has TRBV20-1 and TRBJ1-2. CDR3 size: 14 residues. The V gene's germline CDR1 is DFQATT and CDR2 SNEGSKA (reference sequence). Here the CDR3 reads CSANSKTWGYGYTF.

The chain uses TRBV28 and TRBJ2-2; TCRdb's D call of TRBD1 is untestable without DNA. In germline, CDR1 is MDHEN, CDR2 SYDVKM. CDR3 length: 15 residues. CDR3 amino acids: CASSPWQPNTGELFF.

The V gene is TRBV6-5, the J gene TRBJ2-1. Germline CDR1 MNHEY, CDR2 SVGAGI. This CDR3 is 11 amino acids long. CDR3 sequence reads: CASSYGIEQFF.

The rearrangement uses TRBV20-1 and TRBJ1-1; the D call from TCRdb, TRBD1, cannot be confirmed without DNA. From germline, CDR1 is DFQATT and CDR2 SNEGSKA (reference sequence). This CDR3 spans 15 amino acids. CDR3 protein: CSARDPTVRNTEAFF.

The chain recombines TRBV9 with TRBJ2-1; TCRdb picks TRBD2, but there is no DNA to check that call. The CDR3 has 18 residues. Germline V gives CDR1 SGDLS, CDR2 YYNGEE. The CDR3 here is CASSGNIKSGSLYNEQFF. Filled out from reference TRBV9 and TRBJ2-1, the complete variable domain reads DSGVTQTPKHLITATGQRVTLRCSPRSGDLSVYWYQQSLDQGLQFLIQYYNGEERAKGNILERFSAQQFPDLHSELNLSSLELGDSALYFCASSGNIKSGSLYNEQFFGPGTRLTVL.

The chain joins TRBV7-9 to TRBJ1-1. Germline CDR1 SEHNR, CDR2 FQNEAQ (reference sequence). This CDR3 comprises 14 residues. The CDR3 sequence: CASSLEGFNTEAFF.

This chain connects TRBV12-5 to TRBJ2-1. The CDR3 runs to 12 residues. The germline V gene encodes CDR1 LGHNT and CDR2 FRNRAP. CDR3 residues: CASGILMGEQFF.

The V gene is TRBV20-1, the J gene TRBJ1-1; TCRdb returns TRBD1, unconfirmable since there is no DNA. Germline-derived CDR1 and CDR2 are DFQATT and SNEGSKA (reference sequence). The CDR3 extends over 15 amino acids. CDR3 residues: CSARDGTARNTEAFF.

The chain links TRBV7-9 to TRBJ2-5; TCRdb calls TRBD1, which cannot be checked without DNA. Germline CDR1 is SEHNR and CDR2 is FQNEAQ (reference sequence). The CDR3 has 15 residues. The CDR3 protein is CASSSADRGIETQYF.

The chain joins TRBV7-2 to TRBJ2-7; the TCRdb D gene call, TRBD2, has no DNA to confirm it. CDR1 is SGHTA and CDR2 is FQGNSA in the germline V gene. The CDR3 is made up of 17 amino acids. The CDR3 sequence is CASSLEVFSPSGGVQYF.

The genes are TRBV5-5 and TRBJ1-1; TCRdb's D call of TRBD1 is untestable without DNA. This CDR3 is built from 13 residues. Germline CDR1 is SGHKS and CDR2 is YYEKEE (reference sequence). CDR3: CARRQGVEDEAFF.

V gene TRBV10-3 combines with J gene TRBJ2-2; TCRdb's D gene call, TRBD2, goes unchecked for lack of DNA. CDR3 size: 17 residues. CDR1 is ENHRY, CDR2 SYGVKD, per germline. CDR3 sequence reads: CAISDPRERMNTGELFF.

The rearrangement uses TRBV6-2 or TRBV6-3 and TRBJ2-1; TCRdb indicates TRBD1, and absent DNA this call remains unverified. Germline CDR1 and CDR2: MNHEY and SVGEGT. The CDR3 runs 13 residues. The CDR3 reads CASIGGGALEQFF.

The rearrangement links TRBV7-9 to TRBJ1-1; TCRdb proposes TRBD1, but this gene call is untestable without DNA. CDR3 size: 15 residues. CDR1 SEHNR and CDR2 FQNEAQ come from the germline V gene (reference sequence). This chain's CDR3 is CASSPNRGVNTEAFF.

The rearrangement links TRBV7-2 to TRBJ2-1; without DNA, the TCRdb call of TRBD1 cannot be checked. This CDR3 has 12 residues. Per the germline V gene, CDR1 is SGHTA and CDR2 is FQGNSA. The CDR3 sequence: CASSWGIDEQFF.

The chain employs TRBV7-6 and TRBJ1-1; TCRdb's D call, TRBD1, is unchecked because there is no DNA. CDR3 size: 16 residues. Germline V CDR1 and CDR2: SGHVS, FNYEAQ. The CDR3 region is CASSPGQGAGNTEAFF.

The chain carries TRBV11-3 and TRBJ2-1; TCRdb's D call of TRBD1 is untestable without DNA. The CDR3 extends over 12 amino acids. Germline V gives CDR1 SGHNT, CDR2 YENEEA. The CDR3 here is CASSLTPHEQFF.

The rearrangement links TRBV7-6 to TRBJ1-1; no DNA is available, so the TRBD1 call from TCRdb remains unchecked. Germline CDR1 and CDR2: SGHVS and FNYEAQ. This CDR3 spans 14 amino acids. The CDR3: CASSSGQGNTEAFF.

This clonotype is identified as medium-sized from frequency. The chain has TRBV29-1 and TRBJ2-7; absent DNA, TCRdb's TRBD1 call cannot be checked. CDR3 length equals 12 residues. From germline, CDR1 is SQVTM and CDR2 ANQGSEA. CDR3 loop: CSVVQDSTLQYF.

V usage is TRBV5-1 and J usage is TRBJ2-7. Germline V gives CDR1 SGHRS, CDR2 YFSETQ. CDR3 length: 14 amino acids. CDR3 in amino acids: CASSLGGNSYEQYF.

V gene TRBV15 combines with J gene TRBJ1-4; lacking DNA, the TRBD1 call made by TCRdb goes unchecked. The CDR3 is 14 amino acids. Germline CDR1 LNHNV, CDR2 YYDKDF (reference sequence). The CDR3: CATSRDKLWTSLFF.

The gene calls are TRBV4-1 and TRBJ1-1. Germline-derived CDR1 and CDR2 are MGHRA and YSYEKL. The CDR3 is 13 amino acids. CDR3 sequence reads: CASSQDQGGEAFF.

J is TRBJ2-5 and V is TRBV5-6; TCRdb gives TRBD1 as the D gene, but with no DNA this cannot be confirmed. The CDR3 runs 15 residues. In germline, CDR1 is SGHDT, CDR2 YYEEEE. CDR3 sequence: CASSLAGNRAQTQYF.